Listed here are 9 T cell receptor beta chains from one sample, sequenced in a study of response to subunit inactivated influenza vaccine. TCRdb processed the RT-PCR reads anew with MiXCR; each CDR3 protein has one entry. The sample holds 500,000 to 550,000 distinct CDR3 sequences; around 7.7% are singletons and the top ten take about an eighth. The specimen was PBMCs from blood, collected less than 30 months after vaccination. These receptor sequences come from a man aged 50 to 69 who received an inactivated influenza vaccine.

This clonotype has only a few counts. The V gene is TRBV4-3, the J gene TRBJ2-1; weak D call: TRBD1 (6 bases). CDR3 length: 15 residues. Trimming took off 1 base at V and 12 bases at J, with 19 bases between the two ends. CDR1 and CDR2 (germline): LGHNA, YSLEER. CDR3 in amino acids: CASSQVWDTHWGQFF. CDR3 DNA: TGCGCCAGCAGCCAAGTCTGGGACACTCACTGGGGGCAGTTCTTC.

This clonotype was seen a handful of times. In DNA form, the CDR3 reads TGTGCCAGCAGTTTAGCGGTTTACAAGCGGGGGGGTAACAATGAGCAGTTCTTC. This codes for CASSLAVYKRGGNNEQFF. The chain links TRBV12-3 or TRBV12-4 to TRBJ2-1; TRBD2 aligns across 10 bases. The J segment lost 5 bases and the V segment lost 0 bases, leaving 10 bases of the junction unmatched. The CDR3 is made up of 18 amino acids.

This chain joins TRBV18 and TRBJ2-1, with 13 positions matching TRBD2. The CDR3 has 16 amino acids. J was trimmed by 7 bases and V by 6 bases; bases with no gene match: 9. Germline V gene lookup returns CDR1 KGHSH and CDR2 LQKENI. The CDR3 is CASSEKVLAGGNEQFF. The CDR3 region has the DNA TGTGCCAGCTCGGAAAAGGTACTAGCGGGAGGGAATGAGCAGTTCTTC.

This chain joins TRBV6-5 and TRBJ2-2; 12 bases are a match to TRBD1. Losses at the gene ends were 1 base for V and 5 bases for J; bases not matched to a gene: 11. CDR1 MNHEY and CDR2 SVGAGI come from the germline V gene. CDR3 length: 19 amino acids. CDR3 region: CASSYFITGTGGETGELFF. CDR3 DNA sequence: TGTGCCAGCAGTTACTTTATAACCGGGACAGGGGGCGAGACCGGGGAGCTGTTTTTT.

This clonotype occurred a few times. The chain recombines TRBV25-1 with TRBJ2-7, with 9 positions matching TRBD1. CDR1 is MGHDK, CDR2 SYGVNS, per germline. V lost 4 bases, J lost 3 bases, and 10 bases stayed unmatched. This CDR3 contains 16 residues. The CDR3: CASSGYPGQGIYEQYF. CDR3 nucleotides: TGTGCCAGCAGTGGGTATCCGGGACAGGGAATCTACGAGCAGTACTTC.

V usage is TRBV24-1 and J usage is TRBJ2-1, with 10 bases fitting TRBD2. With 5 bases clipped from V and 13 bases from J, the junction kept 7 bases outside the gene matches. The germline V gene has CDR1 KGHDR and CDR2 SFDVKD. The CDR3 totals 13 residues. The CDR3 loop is CATSAAGGPGQFF. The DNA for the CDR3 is TGTGCCACCAGTGCAGCGGGAGGGCCTGGTCAGTTCTTC.

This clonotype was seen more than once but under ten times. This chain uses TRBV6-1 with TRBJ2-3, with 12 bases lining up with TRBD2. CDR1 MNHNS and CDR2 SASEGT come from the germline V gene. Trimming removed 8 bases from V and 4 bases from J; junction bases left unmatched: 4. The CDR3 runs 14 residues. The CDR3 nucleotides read TGTGCCAGCGAACGACTAGCGGGGGCAGATACGCAGTATTTT. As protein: CASERLAGADTQYF.

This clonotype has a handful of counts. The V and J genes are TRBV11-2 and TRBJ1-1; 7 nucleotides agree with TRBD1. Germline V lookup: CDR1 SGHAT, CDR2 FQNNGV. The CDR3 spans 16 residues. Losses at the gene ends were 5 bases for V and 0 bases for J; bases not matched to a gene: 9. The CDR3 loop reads CASSPRDSGMNTEAFF. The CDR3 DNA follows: TGTGCCAGCAGCCCGAGGGACAGCGGGATGAACACTGAAGCTTTCTTT.

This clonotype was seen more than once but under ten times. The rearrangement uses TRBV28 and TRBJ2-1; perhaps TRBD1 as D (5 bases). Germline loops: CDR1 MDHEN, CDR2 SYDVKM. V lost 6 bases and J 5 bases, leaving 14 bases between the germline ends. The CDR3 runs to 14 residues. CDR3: CASRPDRIHNEQFF. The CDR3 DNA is TGTGCCAGCAGGCCTGACAGAATTCACAATGAGCAGTTCTTC.